These T cell receptor beta chains were read from a single sample in a study of cytomegalovirus exposure and HLA in healthy donors. Data came from immunoSEQ multiplex PCR; TCRdb stores just in-frame clones and leaves some out. The sample yields 150,000 to 200,000 clones, 75% to 80% seen once. Sequenced sample: PBMCs. The receptors derive from a woman between 35 and 50 years old in good health and CMV-seropositive. Each CDR3 is given without its conserved first and last residue. Clone size, where shown, is once, few, many, or a class for clones that have expanded.

V	J	size	CDR3
TRBV9	TRBJ2-2	.	ASSVGWGGSNTGELF
TRBV5-4	TRBJ2-3	.	ASSLHLAGGSSDTQY
TRBV14	TRBJ2-7	.	ASSQSWTGRYLGHEQY
TRBV4-3	TRBJ2-2	.	ASSQGYSTSGRARELF
TRBV7-2	TRBJ2-7	.	ASSSPGSGRAHEQY
TRBV7-9	TRBJ2-7	.	ASEEGGGINEQY
TRBV19	TRBJ2-1	.	ASSLIAGGANEQF
TRBV7-9	TRBJ1-2	.	ASSPGQGSLQGGYT
TRBV5-4	TRBJ2-3	.	ASSPGLALDTQY
TRBV30	TRBJ1-1	.	AWSDGNTEAF
TRBV9	TRBJ2-7	.	ASSPKGRPTYEQY
TRBV28	TRBJ1-1	.	ASSLGRGTTEAF
TRBV7-9	TRBJ1-3	few	ASSRGEASGNTIY
TRBV5-6	TRBJ1-2	.	ASSPGGGGYT
TRBV7-8	TRBJ2-7	.	ASSQTNYEQY
TRBV18	TRBJ2-7	.	ASSSQDRSYEQY
TRBV5-6	TRBJ1-4	few	ASSLRQGWEKLF
TRBV14	TRBJ1-1	.	ASSQDAREAF
TRBV19	TRBJ2-1	.	ASSSRGSGAFYNEQF
TRBV5-6	TRBJ2-5	once	ASSLVRGAPQETQY
TRBV7-9	TRBJ1-1	.	SSSLTGDTEAF
TRBV19	TRBJ2-1	.	ASSSNPPQDYNEQF
TRBV5-1	TRBJ2-3	.	ASSRDGGMAY
TRBV11-3	TRBJ2-5	.	ASSPRTGPETQY
TRBV5-6	TRBJ1-6	few	ASSLTSYNSPLH
TRBV5-6	TRBJ2-3	few	ASSLGTQTSTDTQY
TRBV13	TRBJ2-3	.	ASSFLASGDTQY
TRBV7-6	TRBJ2-1	.	ASSITSGSYNEQF
TRBV25-1	TRBJ1-3	.	ASSEYPGQGRNTIY
TRBV7-2	TRBJ1-4	.	ASSPGGGTVNEKLF
TRBV6-5	TRBJ2-3	.	ASSRERGRGDTQY
TRBV11-3	TRBJ1-1	.	ASSASSRGGTEAF
TRBV6-5	TRBJ2-7	.	ASRADTSGNYEQY
TRBV7-2	TRBJ2-2	.	ASSPGLAGGRYTGELF
TRBV5-4	TRBJ1-1	.	ASSPQGAWNTEAF
TRBV7-2	TRBJ2-7	.	ASSLAIPGAGEQY
TRBV5-4	TRBJ2-7	.	ASSLAGQTYEQY
TRBV30	TRBJ2-7	once	AWSPGQWTYEQY
TRBV9	TRBJ1-2	.	ASSVGQGDYGYT
TRBV29-1	TRBJ2-7	.	SVGGTGSSYEQY
TRBV27	TRBJ2-1	.	ASSPRGLIEQF
TRBV7-9	TRBJ1-4	few	ASSPDRGRHEKLF
TRBV21-1	TRBJ2-5	.	TSSPGGARGQETQY
TRBV9	TRBJ1-3	few	ASSVTGGTGNTIY
TRBV4-3	TRBJ2-6	.	ASSQTTASSGANVLT
TRBV15	TRBJ1-2	.	ATSRAGVNYGYT
TRBV11-2	TRBJ1-1	.	ASSYLTGLNTEAF
TRBV19	TRBJ1-2	.	ASITTGGQGGGYT
TRBV19	TRBJ2-2	.	ASTLLAGGPSTGELF
TRBV30	TRBJ2-7	.	AWSGPPGVDEQY